Listed below are T cell receptor beta chains from one sample, sequenced in a study of response to subunit inactivated influenza vaccine. TCRdb reprocessed the RT-PCR reads via MiXCR and lists one record per CDR3 protein. This repertoire shows about 520,000 distinct CDR3 sequences, about 25% found once; its top ten account for less than 2.5%. The sequencing used CD4+ T cells sorted from PBMCs, collected about 5 days after vaccination. All receptors derive from a man aged 45-65 years who received an inactivated influenza vaccine. CDR3s include the opening cysteine and the closing phenylalanine or tryptophan. D genes are given only for firm matches. The size entry is marked missing in some rows and otherwise reads once, few, many or a size class.

V gene,J gene,D gene,clone size,CDR3 DNA,CDR3 protein
TRBV10-3,TRBJ2-5,-,few,TGTGCCATCAGTGTCGGGGGCGGGGGCCCTGGGACCCAGTACTTC,CAISVGGGGPGTQYF
TRBV5-1,TRBJ2-1,-,-,TGCGCCAGCAGCTTGCCCGGGGGAGGCGATGAGCAGTTCTTC,CASSLPGGGDEQFF
TRBV5-1,TRBJ1-1,-,-,TGCGCCAGCAGCTTGGCCACGGGAAGGGGCTCCTTCACTGAAGCTTTCTTT,CASSLATGRGSFTEAFF
TRBV20-1,TRBJ2-3,-,many,TGCAGTGCCCCGCCAAGTGGAGATACGCAGTATTTT,CSAPPSGDTQYF
TRBV20-1,TRBJ2-6,TRBD1,few,TGCAGTGCTCTCCGACAGGGGAAGAACCCTGGGGCCAACGTCCTGACTTTC,CSALRQGKNPGANVLTF
TRBV12-3/TRBV12-4,TRBJ1-6,-,few,TGTGCCAGCAGTTTAAGGTTGGGGGGGAGCTCCTATAATTCACCCCTCCACTTT,CASSLRLGGSSYNSPLHF
TRBV7-2,TRBJ2-3,-,-,TGTGCCAGCAGCTTCGGCGGGACCACCCGAGGCACAGATACGCAGTATTTT,CASSFGGTTRGTDTQYF
TRBV20-1,TRBJ2-4,-,-,TGCAGTGCTTGGGAGTATTCCAAAAACATTCAGTACTTC,CSAWEYSKNIQYF
TRBV5-5,TRBJ2-5,-,-,TGTGCCAGCAGCTCCGGGCCCCAAAGGACGGAGACCCAGTACTTC,CASSSGPQRTETQYF
TRBV4-1,TRBJ2-3,TRBD1,-,TGCGCCAGCAGCCAAGCGGACAGGGTGGCAATCGGTACGCAGTATTTT,CASSQADRVAIGTQYF
TRBV20-1,TRBJ2-3,TRBD2,few,TGCAGTGCTAGTCCCGGGACTAGCGGTTACAGGGATACGCAGTATTTT,CSASPGTSGYRDTQYF
TRBV29-1,TRBJ2-7,-,many,TGCAGCGTCGGAGACGGATACGAGCAGTACTTC,CSVGDGYEQYF
TRBV6-2/TRBV6-3,TRBJ1-5,TRBD1,-,TGTGCCAGCAGCCGCCGGGACAGAAATAATCAGCCCCAGCATTTT,CASSRRDRNNQPQHF
TRBV4-2,TRBJ2-2,TRBD2,-,TGTGCCAGCAGCCAAGGGCTAGCGGGAGGAAACGGGGAGCTGTTTTTT,CASSQGLAGGNGELFF
TRBV20-1,TRBJ2-3,TRBD1,-,TGCAGTGCTAGAGGCTATACAGGGGGACGATTAGATACGCAGTATTTT,CSARGYTGGRLDTQYF
TRBV27,TRBJ2-6,TRBD1,-,TGTGCCAGCAGCCCTATCAGGGGGCTAGTAGGGGCCAATGTCCTGACTTTC,CASSPIRGLVGANVLTF
TRBV7-2,TRBJ2-7,-,few,TGTGCCAGCGCGGCCGCCTACGAGCAGTACTTC,CASAAAYEQYF
TRBV4-2,TRBJ2-7,TRBD1,-,TGTGCCAGCAGCCGAGGGGGACAGGGGCTCGAGCAGTACTTC,CASSRGGQGLEQYF
TRBV7-9,TRBJ1-1,-,-,TGTGCCAGCAGCCCCCCCGCAGACCTGAACACTGAAGCTTTCTTT,CASSPPADLNTEAFF
TRBV28,TRBJ1-6,-,-,TGTGCCAGCAAAGTGGACGGGACGAATTCACCCCTCCACTTT,CASKVDGTNSPLHF
TRBV13,TRBJ1-3,-,-,TGTGCCAGCAGCAAGGGACGCCCGGCTGGAAACACCATATATTTT,CASSKGRPAGNTIYF
TRBV19,TRBJ2-3,TRBD1,few,TGTGCCAGTAGTATACAGGGGGCAGATACGCAGTATTTT,CASSIQGADTQYF
TRBV5-1,TRBJ1-1,-,few,TGCGCCAGCAGCTTCATATCAGGGGCGGACACTGAAGCTTTCTTT,CASSFISGADTEAFF
TRBV14,TRBJ1-1,-,-,TGTGCCAGCAGCCATGCTCGGGGGGCTGAAGCTTTCTTT,CASSHARGAEAFF
TRBV7-2,TRBJ2-1,-,few,TGTGCCAGCAGGAAAGACCTAAGCTCCTACAATGAGCAGTTCTTC,CASRKDLSSYNEQFF
TRBV12-3/TRBV12-4,TRBJ2-6,-,few,TGTGCCAGCACTGGGGGATCTGGGGCCAACGTCCTGACTTTC,CASTGGSGANVLTF
TRBV20-1,TRBJ1-1,-,few,TGCAGTGCTAGGACGGGATTGGGGAACACTGAAGCTTTCTTT,CSARTGLGNTEAFF
TRBV5-1,TRBJ2-2,TRBD1,many,TGCGCCAGCAGCTTGGACAGGGGCGCGAACACCGGGGAGCTGTTTTTT,CASSLDRGANTGELFF
TRBV7-9,TRBJ2-1,-,few,TGTGCCAGCAGCTTAGCGCTGGGACGGTACAATGAGCAGTTCTTC,CASSLALGRYNEQFF
TRBV5-1,TRBJ2-1,-,-,TGCGCCAGCAGCTTAGGGGACCTCCTCTTGAGCCCCTACAATGAGCAGTTCTTC,CASSLGDLLLSPYNEQFF
TRBV20-1,TRBJ2-7,-,-,TGCAGTTTCTCCCCGCGGGGTTGGGAGCAGTACTTC,CSFSPRGWEQYF
TRBV29-1,TRBJ2-7,-,-,TGCAGCGTTGAATACGGGCCCGAGCAGTACTTC,CSVEYGPEQYF
TRBV20-1,TRBJ2-1,-,-,TGCAGTGCTAGAGATCTTAAGGGCCCCTACAATGAGCAGTTCTTC,CSARDLKGPYNEQFF
TRBV7-6,TRBJ1-1,-,few,TGTGCCAGCAGCTTCCAGGAGAACACTGAAGCTTTCTTT,CASSFQENTEAFF
TRBV7-2,TRBJ2-1,-,-,TGTGCCAGCAGCTTAGTTTCCGGACAGAAGCACAATGAGCAGTTCTTC,CASSLVSGQKHNEQFF
TRBV20-1,TRBJ1-5,-,few,TGCAGTGCAACCAGAGGGGCAGGGGAGGAGCAGCCCCAGCATTTT,CSATRGAGEEQPQHF
TRBV6-1,TRBJ2-2,-,-,TGTGCCGCCGGGCCCCGAGGGACCGGGGAGCTGTTTTTT,CAAGPRGTGELFF
TRBV28,TRBJ1-4,-,-,TGTGCCAGCAGTTTATGGGGAACTGAAAAACTGTTTTTT,CASSLWGTEKLFF